Listed here are 17 T cell receptor beta chains from one sample, sequenced in a study of memory CD4+ T cells and cytomegalovirus serostatus. The sort gate was single viable CD3+CD4+CD8-CD45RO+ cells for memory CD4+ T cells. Sequencing used immunoSEQ multiplex PCR; TCRdb keeps in-frame clones, though not all of them. Of about 56,000 clones listed, roughly 82% are singletons. Sequencing input: memory CD4+ T cells from blood. These receptors all stem from an adult in good health and CMV-seronegative.

The gene calls are TRBV15 and TRBJ2-5; tentatively, D is TRBD1 (5 bases). Germline CDR1 is LNHNV and CDR2 is YYDKDF (reference sequence). Trimming took off 2 bases at V and 4 bases at J, with 14 bases between the two ends. The CDR3 length is 15 residues. CDR3 amino acids: CATSRPLGAGETQYF. The DNA for the CDR3 is TGTGCCACCAGCAGACCCCTTGGGGCTGGAGAGACCCAGTACTTC.

The chain carries TRBV15 and TRBJ2-7; 9 bases fit TRBD1. Germline V gene sequence: CDR1 LNHNV, CDR2 YYDKDF (reference sequence). J gave up 5 bases and V 3 bases, and 11 bases lay outside the gene matches. CDR3 length: 16 amino acids. The CDR3 nucleotides read TGTGCCACCAGCAGGGACTCCGGGACAGGGTCCCACGAGCAGTACTTC. Its translation: CATSRDSGTGSHEQYF.

The chain employs TRBV6-6 and TRBJ2-3; D gene ambiguous. The germline gives CDR1 MNHNY, CDR2 SVGAGI (reference sequence). With 6 bases removed from V and 9 bases from J, the gap between germline ends came to 10 bases. CDR3 length equals 11 residues. In nucleotides, the CDR3 is TGTGCCAGCAGCCCCTTGGGAACGCAGTATTTT. Encoded protein: CASSPLGTQYF.

The V and J genes are TRBV7-2 and TRBJ1-3; possible D gene TRBD1, 5 bases. Germline-derived CDR1 and CDR2 are SGHTA and FQGNSA. V lost 4 bases and J lost 0, with 7 bases in between. This CDR3 has 14 amino acids. As DNA, the CDR3 is TGTGCCAGCAGCTCGACAGTCTCTGGAAACACCATATATTTT. Its translation is CASSSTVSGNTIYF.

The chain joins TRBV7-3 to TRBJ1-3; D gene uncertain. The germline CDR1 and CDR2 sequences are SGHTA and FQGTGA. This CDR3 region has 14 residues. Trimming removed 6 bases from V and 0 bases from J, with 9 bases in between. Here the CDR3 reads CASRSPSSGNTIYF. The CDR3 region has the DNA TGTGCCAGCAGGAGTCCGAGCTCTGGAAACACCATATATTTT.

The chain recombines TRBV21-1 with TRBJ1-3; the listed D gene, TRBD1, was not tested against the DNA. TRBV21-1 is given as a pseudogene. The CDR3 has 16 residues. The CDR3 region has the DNA TGTGCCAGCAGCAAAGGGACAGGGCTTACTGGAAACACCATATATTTT. Its translation: CASSKGTGLTGNTIYF.

The CDR3 here is CASSMTGIQYF. In nucleotides, the CDR3 is TGTGCCAGTAGTATGACTGGGATTCAGTACTTC. J is TRBJ2-4 and V is TRBV19; D is undetermined. CDR1 is LNHDA and CDR2 is SQIVND in the germline V gene (reference sequence). The V end lost 3 bases, the J end lost 10 bases, and 7 bases lay between the germline ends. This CDR3 spans 11 amino acids. The full variable domain, with the rest looked up from reference TRBV19 and TRBJ2-4, is DGGITQSPKYLFRKEGQNVTLSCEQNLNHDAMYWYRQDPGQGLRLIYYSQIVNDFQKGDIAEGYSVSREKKESFPLTVTSAQKNPTAFYLCASSMTGIQYFGAGTRLSVL.

Only one count was recorded for this clone. In the same sample, other DNA sequences code for this CDR3. The CDR3 DNA reads TGTGCCAGCAGCTTACTAGCGGGGGCTCAAGAGACCCAGTACTTC. Its protein product is CASSLLAGAQETQYF. The chain joins TRBV7-3 to TRBJ2-5; 10 nucleotides align to TRBD2. Germline trimming cut 2 bases from V and 2 bases from J; bases unmatched to any gene: 2. This CDR3 is 15 amino acids long. The germline CDR1 and CDR2 sequences are SGHTA and FQGTGA.

CDR3: CASSLHGSLGGGYTF. DNA for the CDR3: TGTGCCAGCAGTCTGCACGGCAGTCTAGGAGGTGGCTACACCTTC. The chain has TRBV7-2 and TRBJ1-2; D gene uncertain. Germline V lookup: CDR1 SGHTA, CDR2 FQGNSA. Trimming removed 6 bases at V and 7 bases at J, with 21 bases between. The CDR3 spans 15 residues.

The chain employs TRBV7-3 and TRBJ2-3; perhaps TRBD1 as D (6 bases). The CDR3 runs to 13 residues. The germline CDR1 and CDR2 sequences are SGHTA and FQGTGA. Deletions cut 5 bases from V and 5 bases from J, with 11 bases between. The CDR3 loop is CASSSSQGDTQYF. The DNA of the CDR3 is TGTGCCAGCAGCAGCTCACAGGGAGATACGCAGTATTTT. Full variable domain (rest looked up from reference TRBV7-3 and TRBJ2-3): GAGVSQTPSNKVTEKGKYVELRCDPISGHTALYWYRQSLGQGPEFLIYFQGTGAADDSGLPNDRFFAVRPEGSVSTLKIQRTERGDSAVYLCASSSSQGDTQYFGPGTRLTVL.

The chain employs TRBV6-5 and TRBJ2-2; 8 positions agree with TRBD1. CDR1 is MNHEY and CDR2 is SVGAGI in the germline V gene. This CDR3 contains 14 residues. V lost 5 bases and J lost 6; bases outside the gene matches: 5. The CDR3 reads CASSAGGPPGELFF. CDR3 sequence (DNA): TGTGCCAGCAGTGCAGGGGGCCCCCCCGGGGAGCTGTTTTTT.

The rearrangement links TRBV27 to TRBJ1-5; D gene ambiguous. CDR1 is MNHEY and CDR2 is SMNVEV in the germline V gene (reference sequence). CDR3 size: 10 residues. The CDR3 DNA is TGTCCGCGCGTTAATCAGCCCCAGCATTTT. The encoded protein is CPRVNQPQHF.

The rearrangement joins TRBV7-3 to TRBJ1-1; tentatively, D is TRBD1 (6 bases). Germline CDR1 is SGHTA and CDR2 is FQGTGA. The CDR3 has 13 amino acids. Trimming cost V 11 bases and J 0 bases, with 13 bases left between them. In nucleotides, the CDR3 is TGTGCCGGGATCAGGGGAATGAACACTGAAGCTTTCTTT. Protein sequence: CAGIRGMNTEAFF. The variable domain in full, with the rest retrieved from reference TRBV7-3 and TRBJ1-1, is GAGVSQTPSNKVTEKGKYVELRCDPISGHTALYWYRQSLGQGPEFLIYFQGTGAADDSGLPNDRFFAVRPEGSVSTLKIQRTERGDSAVYLCAGIRGMNTEAFFGQGTRLTVV.

The chain couples TRBV4-1 to TRBJ1-5; tentatively, D is TRBD1 (5 bases). The CDR3 is made up of 16 amino acids. The V end lost 1 base, the J end lost 8 bases, and 18 bases lay between the germline ends. Germline V gene sequence: CDR1 MGHRA, CDR2 YSYEKL. The CDR3, as DNA: TGCGCCAGCAGCCAAGGGGGCGGACGTATGGACGAGCCCCAGCATTTT. As protein: CASSQGGGRMDEPQHF.

Concerning this clone: The CDR3 does not end in the conserved phenylalanine or tryptophan, so this is likely a read error. The DNA is omitted, as the CDR3 cannot be located on it reliably, and the CDR3 follows TCRdb's listing. This rearrangement joins TRBV19 to TRBJ1-5. Germline assignment: CDR1 LNHDA and CDR2 SQIVND (reference sequence). The CDR3 length equals 12 residues, ends included. The CDR3 reads CASKKSGGPSQS.

The J gene is TRBJ1-5, the V gene TRBV27, with D maybe TRBD1 (6 bases). The V end was cut by 4 bases, the J end by 1 base, with 11 bases between. The CDR3 runs to 15 residues. Germline-derived CDR1 and CDR2 are MNHEY and SMNVEV (reference sequence). This CDR3 reads CASSWGGLSNQPQHF. The CDR3 DNA is TGTGCCAGCAGTTGGGGGGGCCTAAGCAATCAGCCCCAGCATTTT.

The rearrangement links TRBV7-3 to TRBJ1-1; 8 positions agree with TRBD1. The germline CDR1 and CDR2 sequences are SGHTA and FQGTGA. Trimming took 4 bases from V and 6 from J; bases not matched to a gene: 7. The CDR3 has 14 residues. CDR3 nucleotide sequence: TGTGCCAGCAGCTCTACAGGGGGGAAGGCTGAAGCTTTCTTT. It codes for CASSSTGGKAEAFF.